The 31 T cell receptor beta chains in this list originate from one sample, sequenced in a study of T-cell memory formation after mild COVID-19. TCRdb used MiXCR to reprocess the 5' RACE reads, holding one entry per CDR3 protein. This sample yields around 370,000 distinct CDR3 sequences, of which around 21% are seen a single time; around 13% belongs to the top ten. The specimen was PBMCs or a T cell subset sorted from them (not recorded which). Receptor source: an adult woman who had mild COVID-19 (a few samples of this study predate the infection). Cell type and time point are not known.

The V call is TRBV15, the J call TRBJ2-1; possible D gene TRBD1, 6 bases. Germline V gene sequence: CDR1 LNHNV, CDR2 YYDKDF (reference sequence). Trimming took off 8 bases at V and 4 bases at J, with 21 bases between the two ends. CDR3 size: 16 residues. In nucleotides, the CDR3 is TGTGCCACCTCGGCAGGGGACGCCGCAGCATACAATGAGCAGTTCTTC. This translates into CATSAGDAAAYNEQFF.

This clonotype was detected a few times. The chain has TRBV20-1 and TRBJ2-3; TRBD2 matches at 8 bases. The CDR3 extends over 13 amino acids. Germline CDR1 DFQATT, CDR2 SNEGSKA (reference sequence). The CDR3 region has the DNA TGCACCCAGATAACTAGCGGAGTTGATACGCAGTATTTT. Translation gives CTQITSGVDTQYF.

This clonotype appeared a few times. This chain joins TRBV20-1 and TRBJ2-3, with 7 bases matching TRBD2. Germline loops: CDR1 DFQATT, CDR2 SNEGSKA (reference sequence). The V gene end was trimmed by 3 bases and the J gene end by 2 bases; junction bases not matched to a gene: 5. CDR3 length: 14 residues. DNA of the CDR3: TGCAGTGCTAGCGGGGGGAGTAACACAGATACGCAGTATTTT. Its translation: CSASGGSNTDTQYF.

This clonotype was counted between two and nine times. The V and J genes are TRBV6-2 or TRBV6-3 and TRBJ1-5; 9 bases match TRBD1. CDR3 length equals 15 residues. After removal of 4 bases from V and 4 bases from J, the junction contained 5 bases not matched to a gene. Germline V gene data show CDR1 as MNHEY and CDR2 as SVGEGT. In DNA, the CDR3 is TGTGCCAGCAGTTCGGACAGGGGCCTTAATCAGCCCCAGCATTTT. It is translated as CASSSDRGLNQPQHF.

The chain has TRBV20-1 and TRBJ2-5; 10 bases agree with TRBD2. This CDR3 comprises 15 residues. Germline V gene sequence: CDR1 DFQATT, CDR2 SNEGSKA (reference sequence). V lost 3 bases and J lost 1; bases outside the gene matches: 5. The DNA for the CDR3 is TGCAGTGCTAGCGCAGCGGGGGGGCCCCAAGAGACCCAGTACTTC. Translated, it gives CSASAAGGPQETQYF.

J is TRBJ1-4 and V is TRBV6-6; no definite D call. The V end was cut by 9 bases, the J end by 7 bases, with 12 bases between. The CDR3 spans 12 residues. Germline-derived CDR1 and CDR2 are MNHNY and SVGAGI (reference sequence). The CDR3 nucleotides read TGTGCCAGTAAATTCGTGGGTGAAAAACTGTTTTTT. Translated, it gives CASKFVGEKLFF.

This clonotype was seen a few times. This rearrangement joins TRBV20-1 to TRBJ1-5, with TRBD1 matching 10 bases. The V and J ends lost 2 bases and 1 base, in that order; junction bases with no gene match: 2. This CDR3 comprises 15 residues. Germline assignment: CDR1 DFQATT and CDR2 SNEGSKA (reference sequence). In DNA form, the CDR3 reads TGCAGTGCTAGACGGGACAGGGGAAGCAATCAGCCCCAGCATTTT. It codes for CSARRDRGSNQPQHF.

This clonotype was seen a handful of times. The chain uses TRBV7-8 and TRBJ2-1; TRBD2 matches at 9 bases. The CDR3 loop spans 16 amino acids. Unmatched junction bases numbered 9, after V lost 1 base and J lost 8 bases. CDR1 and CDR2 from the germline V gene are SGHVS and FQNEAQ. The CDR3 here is CASSLVGGGRGHEQFF. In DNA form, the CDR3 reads TGTGCCAGCAGCTTAGTGGGCGGCGGGAGGGGCCATGAGCAGTTCTTC.

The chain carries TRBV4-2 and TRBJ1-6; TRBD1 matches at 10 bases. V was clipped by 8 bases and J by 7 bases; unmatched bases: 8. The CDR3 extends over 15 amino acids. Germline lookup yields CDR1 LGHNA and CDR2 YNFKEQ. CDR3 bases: TGTGCCAGCCAATTGGACAGGGGGAACAATTCACCCCTCCACTTT. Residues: CASQLDRGNNSPLHF.

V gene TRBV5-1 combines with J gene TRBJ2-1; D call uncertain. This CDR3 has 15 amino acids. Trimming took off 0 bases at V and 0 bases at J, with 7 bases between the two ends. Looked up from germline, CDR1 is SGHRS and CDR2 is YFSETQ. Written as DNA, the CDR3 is TGCGCCAGCAGCTTGGTCGCAGGCTCCTACAATGAGCAGTTCTTC. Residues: CASSLVAGSYNEQFF.

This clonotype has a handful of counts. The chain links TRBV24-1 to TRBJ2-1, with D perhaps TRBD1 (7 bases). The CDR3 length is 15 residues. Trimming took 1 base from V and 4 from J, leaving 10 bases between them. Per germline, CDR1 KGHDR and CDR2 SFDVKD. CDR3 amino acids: CATSDFAGGYNEQFF. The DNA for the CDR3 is TGTGCCACCAGTGATTTTGCAGGGGGGTACAATGAGCAGTTCTTC.

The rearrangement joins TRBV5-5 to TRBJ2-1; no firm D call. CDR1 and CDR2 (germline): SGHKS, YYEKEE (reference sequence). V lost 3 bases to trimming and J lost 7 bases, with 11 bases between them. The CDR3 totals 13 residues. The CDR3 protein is CASSSVAANEQFF. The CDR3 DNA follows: TGTGCCAGCAGCTCGGTCGCTGCGAATGAGCAGTTCTTC.

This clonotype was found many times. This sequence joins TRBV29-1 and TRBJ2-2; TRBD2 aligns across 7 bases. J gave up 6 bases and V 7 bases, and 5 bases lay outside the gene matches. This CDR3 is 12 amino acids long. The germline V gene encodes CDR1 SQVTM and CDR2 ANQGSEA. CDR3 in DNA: TGCAGCGCGGGGGAGGGATCCGGGGAGCTGTTTTTT. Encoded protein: CSAGEGSGELFF.

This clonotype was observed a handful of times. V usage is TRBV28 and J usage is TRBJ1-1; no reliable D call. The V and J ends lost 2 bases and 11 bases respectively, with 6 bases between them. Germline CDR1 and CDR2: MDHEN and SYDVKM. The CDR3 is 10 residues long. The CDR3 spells CASSLSQAFF. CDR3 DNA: TGTGCCAGCAGTTTAAGTCAGGCTTTCTTT.

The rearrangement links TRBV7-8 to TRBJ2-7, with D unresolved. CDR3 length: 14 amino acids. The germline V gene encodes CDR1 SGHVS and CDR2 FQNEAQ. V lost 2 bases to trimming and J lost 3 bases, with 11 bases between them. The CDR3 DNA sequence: TGTGCCAGCAGCTTAAGCCGGTCCGACTACGAGCAGTACTTC. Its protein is CASSLSRSDYEQYF.

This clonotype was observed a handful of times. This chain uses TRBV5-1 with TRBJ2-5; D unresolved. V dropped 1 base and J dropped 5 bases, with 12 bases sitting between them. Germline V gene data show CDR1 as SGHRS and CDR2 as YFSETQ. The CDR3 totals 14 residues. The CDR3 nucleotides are TGCGCCAGCAGCTTGAGGAGTCTGCGGGAGACCCAGTACTTC. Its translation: CASSLRSLRETQYF.

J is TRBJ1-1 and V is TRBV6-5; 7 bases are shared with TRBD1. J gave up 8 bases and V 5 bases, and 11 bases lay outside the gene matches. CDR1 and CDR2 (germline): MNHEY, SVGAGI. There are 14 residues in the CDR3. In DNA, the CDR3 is TGTGCCAGCAGTAAAGACAGGGCTGGCCCGGAAGCTTTCTTT. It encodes CASSKDRAGPEAFF.

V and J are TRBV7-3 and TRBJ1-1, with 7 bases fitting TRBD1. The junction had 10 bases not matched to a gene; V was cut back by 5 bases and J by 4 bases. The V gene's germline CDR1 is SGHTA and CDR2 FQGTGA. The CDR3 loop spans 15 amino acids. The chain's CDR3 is CASSIGQAWGTEAFF. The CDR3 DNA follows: TGTGCCAGCAGCATAGGACAGGCGTGGGGCACTGAAGCTTTCTTT.

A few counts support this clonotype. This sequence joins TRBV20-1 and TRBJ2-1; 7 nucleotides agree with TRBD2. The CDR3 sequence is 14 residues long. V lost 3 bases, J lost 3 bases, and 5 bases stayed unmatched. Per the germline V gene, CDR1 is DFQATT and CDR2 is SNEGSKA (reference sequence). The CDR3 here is CSARTRGNYNEQFF. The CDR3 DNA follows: TGCAGTGCTAGGACGCGGGGGAACTACAATGAGCAGTTCTTC.

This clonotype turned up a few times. Written as DNA, the CDR3 is TGTGCCAGCAGACCCCCGGGACACCCGACCTACGAGCAGTACTTC. Residues: CASRPPGHPTYEQYF. This rearrangement joins TRBV12-3 or TRBV12-4 to TRBJ2-7, with D perhaps TRBD1 (6 bases). CDR3 size: 15 residues. V lost 6 bases to trimming and J lost 2 bases, with 17 bases between them.

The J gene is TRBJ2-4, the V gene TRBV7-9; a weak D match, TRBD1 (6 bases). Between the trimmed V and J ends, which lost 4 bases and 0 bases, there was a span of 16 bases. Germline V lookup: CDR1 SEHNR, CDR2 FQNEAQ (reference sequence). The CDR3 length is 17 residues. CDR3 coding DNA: TGTGCCAGCAGCTATAGGGGGACCACGCTAGCCAAAAACATTCAGTACTTC. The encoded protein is CASSYRGTTLAKNIQYF.

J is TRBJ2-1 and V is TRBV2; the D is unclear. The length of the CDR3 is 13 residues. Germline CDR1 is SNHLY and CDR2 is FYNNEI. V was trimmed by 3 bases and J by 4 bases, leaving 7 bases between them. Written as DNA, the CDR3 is TGTGCCAGCAGTGAGCAGAGGTACAATGAGCAGTTCTTC. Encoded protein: CASSEQRYNEQFF.

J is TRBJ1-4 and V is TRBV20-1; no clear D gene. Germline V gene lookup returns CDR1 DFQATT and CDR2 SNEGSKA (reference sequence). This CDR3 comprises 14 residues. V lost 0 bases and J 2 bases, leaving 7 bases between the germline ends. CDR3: CSAREGGTNEKLFF. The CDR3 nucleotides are TGCAGTGCTAGAGAGGGAGGCACTAATGAAAAACTGTTTTTT.

The DNA of the CDR3 is TGTGCCAGCAGCTTCGGACTGGGTGGAGATACGCAGTATTTT. Encoded protein: CASSFGLGGDTQYF. The chain links TRBV5-5 to TRBJ2-3, with D perhaps matching TRBD2 (5 bases). The V and J ends lost 2 bases and 5 bases respectively, with 12 bases between them. The CDR3 loop spans 14 amino acids. Germline assignment: CDR1 SGHKS and CDR2 YYEKEE (reference sequence).

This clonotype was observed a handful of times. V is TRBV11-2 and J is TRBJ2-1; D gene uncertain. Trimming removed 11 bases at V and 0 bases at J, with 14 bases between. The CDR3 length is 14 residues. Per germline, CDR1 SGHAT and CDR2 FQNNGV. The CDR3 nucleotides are TGTGCCGATGAATTGGTCAGCTCCTACAATGAGCAGTTCTTC. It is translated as CADELVSSYNEQFF.

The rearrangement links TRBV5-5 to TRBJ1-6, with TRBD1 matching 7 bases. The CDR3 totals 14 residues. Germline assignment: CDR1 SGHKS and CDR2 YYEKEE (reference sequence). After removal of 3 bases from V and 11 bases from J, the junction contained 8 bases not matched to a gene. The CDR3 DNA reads TGTGCCAGCAGCTCGCAACAGGGGCAGACACCCCTCCACTTT. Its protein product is CASSSQQGQTPLHF.

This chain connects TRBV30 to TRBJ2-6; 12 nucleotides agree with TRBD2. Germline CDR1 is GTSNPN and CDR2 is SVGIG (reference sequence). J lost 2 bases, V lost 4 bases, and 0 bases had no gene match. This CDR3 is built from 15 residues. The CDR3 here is CAWTSGGAGANVLTF. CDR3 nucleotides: TGTGCCTGGACTAGCGGGGGGGCTGGGGCCAACGTCCTGACTTTC.

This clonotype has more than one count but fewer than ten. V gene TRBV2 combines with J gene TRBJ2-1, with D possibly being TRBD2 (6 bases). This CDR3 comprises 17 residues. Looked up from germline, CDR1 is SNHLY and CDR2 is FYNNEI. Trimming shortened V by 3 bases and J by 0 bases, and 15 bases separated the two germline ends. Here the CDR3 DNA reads TGTGCCAGCAGTGATCCTAGAGCGGGCAGCTCCTACAATGAGCAGTTCTTC. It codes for CASSDPRAGSSYNEQFF.

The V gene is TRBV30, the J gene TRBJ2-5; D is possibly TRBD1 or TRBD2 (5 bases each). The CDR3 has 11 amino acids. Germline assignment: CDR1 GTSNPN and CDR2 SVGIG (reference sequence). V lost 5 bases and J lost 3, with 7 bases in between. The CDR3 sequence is CAWGTEETQYF. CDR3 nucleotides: TGTGCCTGGGGGACCGAAGAGACCCAGTACTTC.

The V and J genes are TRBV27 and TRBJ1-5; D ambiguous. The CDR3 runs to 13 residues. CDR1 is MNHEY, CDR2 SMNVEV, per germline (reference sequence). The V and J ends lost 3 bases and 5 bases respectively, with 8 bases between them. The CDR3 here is CASSLSSYQPQHF. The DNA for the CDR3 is TGTGCCAGCAGTTTGAGCAGCTATCAGCCCCAGCATTTT.

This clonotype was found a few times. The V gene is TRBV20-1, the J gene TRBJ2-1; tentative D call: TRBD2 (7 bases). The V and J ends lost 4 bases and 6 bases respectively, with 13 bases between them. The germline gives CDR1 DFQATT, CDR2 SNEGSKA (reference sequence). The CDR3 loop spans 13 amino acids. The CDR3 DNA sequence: TGCAGTGCTAAACAGGGAGGGTTCAATGAGCAGTTCTTC. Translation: CSAKQGGFNEQFF.